The source of this T cell receptor (beta chain) is a study of radiotherapy plus CTLA-4 blockade in lung cancer. About the research overall: About 20% of patients responded objectively, and approximately 31% achieved disease control.

Only in-frame clones appear in the TCRdb table, and some are missing; sequencing was by immunoSEQ multiplex PCR. The data hold 25,000 to 40,000 clones, with approximately 66% observed a single time. V gave up 5 bases and J gave up 5 bases, with 15 bases separating them. Germline V gene sequence: CDR1 SGHTA, CDR2 FQGNSA. The CDR3 extends over 15 amino acids. The sequencing here drew on peripheral blood, taken from a patient treated with radiotherapy plus ipilimumab. The chain employs TRBV7-2 and TRBJ2-2, with D possibly TRBD2 on 6 matching bases. This TCR came from a human donor with non-small cell lung cancer who had stable disease on radiotherapy plus ipilimumab. In DNA, the CDR3 is TGTGCCAGCAGCACCTCGACGGGGAGGACCGGGGAGCTGTTTTTT. It is translated as CASSTSTGRTGELFF.